The present T cell receptor (beta chain) was sequenced within a study of blood T cell repertoires in COVID-19. The overall study: Donors in the United States, Italy and Spain gave samples during acute or convalescent COVID-19. PBMCs, B-cell-depleted T cells, or T cells provided the cDNA or gDNA that made up the material.

Original processing methods: Using reference gene primer amplification, nucleated cell counts were estimated. Method: immunoSEQ multiplex PCR; TCRdb's copy keeps in-frame clones and lacks some. That table supplies the V and J calls and clone size; D and trimming were determined from the DNA. The sample yields under 200,000 clones, approximately 91% seen once. CDR1 is GTSNPN, CDR2 SVGIG, per germline (reference sequence). V was cut by 1 base and J by 7 bases, with 11 bases left in between. CDR3 length equals 13 residues. V is TRBV30 and J is TRBJ2-1, with D possibly matching TRBD2 (5 bases). The sample consisted of peripheral blood. The source of this sequence is a man younger than 35 with acute or convalescent COVID-19. CDR3 DNA sequence: TGTGCCTGGAGTGCACCCCCGGGGAATGAGCAGTTCTTC. Protein product: CAWSAPPGNEQFF.